This record concerns one TCR beta chain sequence. Antigen: not known. Assay: immunoSEQ multiplex PCR; the TCRdb copy retains only in-frame clones and omits some. In the table there are 60,000 to 85,000 clones, about 82% of which are singletons. These data belong to a study of OX40 agonist ivuxolimab in advanced cancers. The study, taken as a whole, reports: CD8+ T cells averaged more expanded clones than CD4+.

This receptor was identified in an adult with an advanced solid tumor such as melanoma, head and neck, liver or kidney cancer. The sample consisted of CD4+ or CD8+ T cells sorted from blood, taken in a trial of the OX40 agonist ivuxolimab.

The CDR3 nucleotides are TGTGCCTGGAGTGATATCGGTGTTTGGACACCAGGCATGAACACTGAAGCTTTCTTT. It yields the protein CAWSDIGVWTPGMNTEAFF. The J gene is TRBJ1-1, the V gene TRBV30, with D possibly being TRBD1 (5 bases). Per the germline V gene, CDR1 is GTSNPN and CDR2 is SVGIG (reference sequence). V was trimmed by 1 base and J by 0 bases, leaving 24 bases between them. The CDR3 totals 19 residues.